This TCR beta chain was sequenced for a study of T-cell reconstitution after alpha-beta-depleted transplantation in children. V dropped 0 bases and J dropped 2 bases, with 14 bases sitting between them. CDR3 length: 17 residues. The germline V gene encodes CDR1 SGHRS and CDR2 YFSETQ. This clonotype was counted only a few times. No antigen is known for it. Study-level findings and limits: T-cell counts and diversity at one year following transplant were attributed mainly to newly produced T cells.

Using unique molecular identifiers, the investigators prepared the TCRbeta library. MiXCR was run by TCRdb on the PCR reads, yielding one entry per CDR3 protein. The sample comprises about 540,000 distinct CDR3 sequences, around 27% of which are singletons, and under 45% rests with the top ten. Source: PBMCs, taken before TCRalphabeta/CD19-depleted stem cell transplant. This chain joins TRBV5-1 and TRBJ2-2; TRBD2 might be the D (6 bases). The sequence was collected from a boy under three years old with Wiskott-Aldrich syndrome, due to receive a stem cell transplant. The CDR3 DNA follows: TGCGCCAGCAGCTTGGGGTCCCCGGGACTTAACACCGGGGAGCTGTTTTTT. This translates into CASSLGSPGLNTGELFF.